The TCR beta chain under discussion was sequenced for a study of T-cell memory formation after mild COVID-19. Study context: The two donors had largely donor-specific TCR clusters.

Study-level findings and limits: Second-wave clones reaching peak frequency on day 37 lacked confirmed SARS-CoV-2 specificity.

Barcoded TCR alpha and TCR beta cDNA libraries with UMIs came from 5'RACE using constant-segment primers. TCRdb independently ran MiXCR on the 5' RACE reads; one entry per CDR3 protein. The sample includes approximately 290,000 distinct CDR3 sequences, roughly a fifth of them seen just once. Germline CDR1 is SGHRS and CDR2 is YFSETQ. The V end lost 2 bases, the J end lost 0 bases, and 14 bases lay between the germline ends. The CDR3 loop spans 16 amino acids. A word on this clonotype: Antigen unknown.

The sample consisted of PBMCs or a T cell subset sorted from them (not recorded which). The receptor was derived from a man aged 18 to 35 who had mild COVID-19 (a few samples of this study predate the infection). Cell type and time point are not known. V gene TRBV5-1 combines with J gene TRBJ2-5, with TRBD2 as a possible D gene (5 bases). CDR3 sequence reads: CASSFGVQPNQETQYF. The CDR3 DNA reads as TGCGCCAGCAGCTTCGGGGTCCAACCCAACCAAGAGACCCAGTACTTC.